This TCR beta chain originates from a study of cytomegalovirus exposure and HLA in healthy donors (dated by TCRdb to the late 2010s). Study-level background: An earlier analysis of several hundred of the donors reported approximately 300 Gb of sequence data and around 120 million unique TCR beta sequences obtained from 180 million or so T cells. Around 300 gigabases of sequencing data and 70 million to 85 million unique TCR sequences were included in an early release covering over 600 HLA-typed donors. Of the 350 to 400 genotyped donors, roughly 85% fell in the genetic ancestry cluster associated with self-reported Caucasian donors. The study was designed to test whether signatures of past pathogen exposure could be identified by cataloging public T cell receptors. The study used immunosequencing to profile the T cell repertoires of several hundred subjects and linked those repertoires to cytomegalovirus serostatus. Besides the first cohort of 666 subjects, a separate validation cohort made up of over 100 different subjects was used. The study combined high-throughput TCR immunosequencing, statistical association of individual TCRs with disease status, and machine learning to predict cytomegalovirus infection status. A later analysis re-examined previously published TCR beta repertoires from more than 600 donors and added high-resolution HLA genotyping to investigate patterns of TCR occurrence. The later analysis used no new phenotypic data to find candidate immune exposures, relying instead on TCR beta sequences and their occurrence across donors. To decide whether each TCR beta V gene segment behaved as functional or pseudogenic, an earlier analysis of 587 of the donors relied on high-throughput TCR beta sequencing. Donor age, sex, ethnicity and CMV serostatus were compiled alongside the repertoire data. A later genetic analysis used genome-wide SNP genotypes for about three fifths of the 666 donors, treating that subset as a discovery cohort. Every repertoire in the discovery cohort had been generated on one and the same sequencing platform. HLA typing covered class I and class II loci at four-digit resolution. Typing coverage varied by locus: 629-630 donors for A, B, C, DRB1 and DQB1; under 550 for DQA1; around 570 for DPA1; fewer than 480 for DPB1. Several DR-DQ haplotypes were treated as single units for association and clustering because of strong linkage in the cohort. On average, around 240,000 unique TCR beta nucleotide sequences were sequenced per donor among fewer than 500 genotyped donors of the cohort, with around 19% of those sequences being non-productive. Summary of the overall study and its limitations: The study gave a list of about 160 TCR beta chains associated with cytomegalovirus. A later analysis found that TCR association rates varied across HLA loci, with DRB1 alleles showing the most associated TCRs and HLA-C alleles the fewest. At a false discovery rate of 0.05, a later analysis linked about 17,000 TCR beta sequences to specific HLA alleles. CMV serostatus was the only immune exposure information available for the cohort. In this cohort, only TCR beta chains were sequenced, and detectable features were limited by the absence of alpha or paired-chain data. A later genetic analysis reported fewer N-insertions in productive TCRs among donors in an Asian-associated ancestry cluster than the roughly 700-donor mean. Linkage disequilibrium might explain the correlated functional status among segregating V segments, but an unknown experimental factor could not be excluded. An earlier analysis of approximately 530 of the donors showed that most TCR beta V segments appeared in productive rearrangements either about 87% or about 30% of the time, which broadly matched IMGT annotations. In a later genetic analysis, a missense DCLRE1C variant was associated with V-gene and J-gene trimming of TCR beta chains, and the association was replicated in an independent cohort. When HLA alleles, especially DR and DQ, strongly co-occurred, TCR associations were difficult to assign to individual alleles. A cluster of highly shared sequence variants was judged likely to be a technical artifact of the sequencing pipeline. Compared with equally common non-associated chains, HLA-associated TCR beta chains in a later analysis were more clonally expanded and had lower generation probabilities. It was suggested by the authors that the approach could potentially be generalized to other disease states and immunological phenotypes. In vitro tests confirmed that a few of the cytomegalovirus-associated TCR beta chains recognize cytomegalovirus antigens. A later analysis found that most CMV-associated TCR beta chains appeared HLA-restricted, with HLA associations seemingly driven largely by CMV exposure. Because counts were too low, roughly 17 rarely observed V segments, including chromosome 9 orphons, were left out of the earlier analysis of a few hundred of the donors. Because HLA typing was missing for some donors at each locus, association tests included only the typed subset. Sequencing depth was assumed to be roughly uniform across donors in the presence/absence analyses, though that assumption may not hold. The 87-base-pair reads could not distinguish some IMGT-functional V segments, including TRBV6-2 and TRBV6-3, so those segments were excluded. A further reported finding was that TCR beta sequences accurately predicted the HLA-A and HLA-B alleles for most subjects in the first cohort. Across donors, most TCR sequences were observed very rarely, whereas some public TCRs were present in many individuals. In a later analysis, several top co-occurrence clusters were reported to appear linked to parvovirus B19, influenza, CMV and Epstein-Barr virus. The classifier was reported to diagnose cytomegalovirus status with high specificity and sensitivity in both the original and validation cohorts.

Reading from cysteine to phenylalanine, the CDR3 counts 15 amino acids. The DNA shown is the 45-base CDR3, in frame from base 1. V loses 6 bases of germline sequence and J loses 0 bases, and the interval between the two ends is 12 bases. CDR1 LNHDA and CDR2 SQIVND are derived from the germline V gene (reference sequence). Library construction relied on the immunoSEQ multiplex PCR assay. For the multiplex PCR, a mixture combining 60 forward primers for TCR Vbeta segments and 13 reverse primers for TCR Jbeta segments was used. A multiplex PCR assay on genomic DNA amplified the CDR3 region of rearranged TCR beta genes. The amplified TCR beta libraries were sequenced on the Illumina HiSeq System as 87-base-pair reads. In the source study's methods: A later analysis counted approximately 74 million unique TCR beta chains across the 600 to 850 repertoires, and around 9.9 million of these chains were shared by at least two donors. Raw reads were error-corrected and collapsed into unique sequences with a nearest-neighbor algorithm that merged closely related sequences to remove PCR and sequencing errors. V, D and J gene segments were assigned by aligning CDR3 sequences to IMGT reference sequences. Each retained sequence needed at least a six-nucleotide match to both a V gene segment and a J gene segment. A rearrangement was called productive if the CDR3 had no stop codons and remained in frame with V and J, and every other rearrangement was called non-productive. CDR3 was defined by IMGT convention, running from the second conserved V-encoded cysteine to the conserved J-encoded phenylalanine. The earlier analysis of 500 to 650 of the donors excluded any sequence lacking an unambiguous match to a single V gene segment. In an earlier analysis of several hundred of the donors, V segments were called functional above 56.7% productive rearrangements and were called segregating when the between-donor standard deviation exceeded 5%. A statistical classification framework was developed to diagnose cytomegalovirus status using the catalog of TCR beta chain sequences. In a later analysis, V and J genes were assigned by comparing TCR nucleotide sequences against IMGT/GENE-DB human TR gene sequences. The TCRdist pipeline was used in a later analysis to assign CDR3 sequences and most-parsimonious VDJ recombination scenarios. A later analysis defined each TCR beta chain by its CDR3 amino acid sequence plus V-gene family, and excluded reads lacking a unique V-gene family. To address suspected cross-contamination and a sequencing artifact, a later analysis removed 592 highly shared, low-generation-probability nucleotide sequences. For each public chain, a later analysis derived a clonal expansion index from normalized ranks of inferred template counts within each repertoire. In a later analysis, generation probabilities were computed using a VDJ recombination model fitted to out-of-frame rearrangements, and the results were checked against IGoR. Hypergeometric tests were used in a later analysis to score TCR-TCR, TCR-HLA and TCR-CMV co-occurrence, with a repertoire-size bias correction applied to the TCR pairs. False discovery rates were estimated in a later analysis by permuting HLA or CMV assignments 20 times. In a later analysis, co-occurring TCRs were grouped using DBSCAN, with TCRdist sequence similarity added in when clustering inside HLA-allele-positive subsets. For co-occurrence clustering, repertoires with fewer than 30,000 or more than 120,000 public chains were excluded, along with roughly 5 repertoires with anomalous nucleotide sharing. Sourced from immuneACCESS, this table was stored by TCRdb with only in-frame sequences that have V and J called. A share of the clones is absent; for the studies checked, an unresolved V gene accounts for under half, and the remainder has no known explanation. That table supplies the V and J calls and clone size; D and trimming were determined from the DNA. This sample gives under 200,000 clones in total; roughly 80% of them show up just once. The top ten constitute around 1% of the sample.

Concerning this clone: Its antigen has not been determined. No much larger clone is present one base from it, and per-base qualities are unavailable.

The cohort consisted of 600 to 700 healthy bone marrow donors. All cohort members were sampled while nominally healthy, although unrecorded immune exposures were likely present. The donor was CMV seronegative and was included in the group of 352 seronegative cohort members. A peripheral blood sample was collected from each donor, and TCR beta sequencing was performed on peripheral blood mononuclear cells. Genomic DNA extraction from the blood cell samples was performed with the Qiagen DNeasy Blood Extraction Kit. The receptor was derived from a man aged 25 to 45 in good health and CMV-seronegative. The rearrangement joined TRBV19 to TRBJ2-1; the best D guess is TRBD1, with 5 bases matching. The material sequenced was PBMCs. CDR3 protein: CASRRTRSSYNEQFF. The nucleotide sequence reads as follows: TGTGCCAGTAGAAGGACAAGGAGCTCCTACAATGAGCAGTTCTTC.